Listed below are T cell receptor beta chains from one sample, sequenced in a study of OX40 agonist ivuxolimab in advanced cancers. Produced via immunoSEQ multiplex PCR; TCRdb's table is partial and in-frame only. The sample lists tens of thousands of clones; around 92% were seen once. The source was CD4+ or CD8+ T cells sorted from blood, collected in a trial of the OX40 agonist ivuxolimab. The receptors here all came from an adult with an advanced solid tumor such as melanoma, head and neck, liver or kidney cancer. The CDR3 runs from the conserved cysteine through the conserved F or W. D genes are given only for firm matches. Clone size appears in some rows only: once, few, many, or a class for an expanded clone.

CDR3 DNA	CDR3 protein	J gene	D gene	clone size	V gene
TGCGCCAGCAGCCACGACGGACTAGCGGGGCGAGGGGAGCAGTACTTC	CASSHDGLAGRGEQYF	TRBJ2-7	TRBD2	once	TRBV4-1
TGTGCCATCAGTGACCTCTCGAGCTCCTACAATGAGCAGTTCTTC	CAISDLSSSYNEQFF	TRBJ2-1	-	-	TRBV10-3
TGTGCCAGCAAGGGGTTACTTTGGGACACTGAAGCTTTCTTT	CASKGLLWDTEAFF	TRBJ1-1	-	-	TRBV2
TGCGCCAGCAGCTTGGTAGGGGGGTCCTACGAGCAGTACTTC	CASSLVGGSYEQYF	TRBJ2-7	-	-	TRBV5-1
TGTGCCAGTTCAGGGGGATTCGCTGAAGCTTTCTTT	CASSGGFAEAFF	TRBJ1-1	TRBD1	-	TRBV13
TGTGCCAGTACCCCATGGAGGGGCGCTGACAATGAGCAGTTCTTC	CASTPWRGADNEQFF	TRBJ2-1	-	-	TRBV19
TGTGCCAGTAACCCGGAGGGAGTGTACAATGAGCAGTTCTTC	CASNPEGVYNEQFF	TRBJ2-1	-	-	TRBV19
TGTGCCAGCAGGACTAGCGGGAGTAATGAGCAGTTCTTC	CASRTSGSNEQFF	TRBJ2-1	TRBD2	-	TRBV9
TGTGCCAGCAGCTCTCGGACAGGGTCCTTTGTCTACGAGCAGTACTTC	CASSSRTGSFVYEQYF	TRBJ2-7	TRBD1	-	TRBV28
TGTGCCAGCAGCTTCGAGGGACTAGGGGGGATCAATGAGCAGTTCTTC	CASSFEGLGGINEQFF	TRBJ2-1	TRBD2	-	TRBV13
TGTGCCAGCAGCCAGGGCAGTGAAAAACTGTTTTTT	CASSQGSEKLFF	TRBJ1-4	-	-	TRBV6-6
TGTGCCAGCAGCGAGGGGGGGAGGTATGGCTACACCTTC	CASSEGGRYGYTF	TRBJ1-2	-	once	TRBV13
TGTGCCAGCAGCCCCGGGACAGGGCTGGCTGAAGCTTTCTTT	CASSPGTGLAEAFF	TRBJ1-1	TRBD1	few	TRBV6-5
TGTGCCAGCAGCTTAGGGGCTTTGGGAGGTCCCAATCAGCCCCAGCATTTT	CASSLGALGGPNQPQHF	TRBJ1-5	-	-	TRBV7-6
TGTGCCAGCAGTTACTCGAGAGTAGGGCCCCAGCATTTT	CASSYSRVGPQHF	TRBJ1-5	-	-	TRBV6-5
TGTGCCAGCAGCCCTCTGGAGCTTCCAGTGTACAATGAGCAGTTCTTC	CASSPLELPVYNEQFF	TRBJ2-1	-	-	TRBV4-2
TGTGCCAGCAGCGTAGGTCAGGGCAGTGAGCAGTTCTTC	CASSVGQGSEQFF	TRBJ2-1	-	-	TRBV9
TGCGCCAGCAGCCGCTGGGGGGCGGGAGTTACAGATACGCAGTATTTT	CASSRWGAGVTDTQYF	TRBJ2-3	-	-	TRBV4-1
TGTGCCAGCAGTCCCTTATCCAGAAGACTCCCTTATGAGCAGTTCTTC	CASSPLSRRLPYEQFF	TRBJ2-1	-	-	TRBV27
TGTGCCAGCAGCCCACTCCCGGGGACAGGGGGCAATCAGCCCCAGCATTTT	CASSPLPGTGGNQPQHF	TRBJ1-5	TRBD1	-	TRBV4-2
TGTGCCGAGGGCTCTGGGGCCAACGTCCTGACTTTC	CAEGSGANVLTF	TRBJ2-6	-	-	TRBV11-2
TGTGCCAGCAGCGCAGACTATGGCTACACCTTC	CASSADYGYTF	TRBJ1-2	-	-	TRBV9
TGCGCCAGCAGACGATCACTAGCGGGAGGTCGAGAGACCCAGTACTTC	CASRRSLAGGRETQYF	TRBJ2-5	TRBD2	-	TRBV4-1
TGTGCCAGCAGCCTCGGACTAGCGGAGGCTTTCTCCTACAATGAGCAGTTCTTC	CASSLGLAEAFSYNEQFF	TRBJ2-1	TRBD2	once	TRBV7-9
TGTGCCAGCAGCGTAGAGGGACAGGGGGCTTATGGCTACACCTTC	CASSVEGQGAYGYTF	TRBJ1-2	TRBD1	-	TRBV9
TGCAGCGTTGATTCGGGACCAGCTAACTATGGCTACACCTTC	CSVDSGPANYGYTF	TRBJ1-2	-	-	TRBV29-1
TGCAGCGTTGAGGGGGGGGCGAACACTGAAGCTTTCTTT	CSVEGGANTEAFF	TRBJ1-1	-	few	TRBV29-1
TGTGCCAGGACAGGGACTAGCACAGATACGCAGTATTTT	CARTGTSTDTQYF	TRBJ2-3	-	-	TRBV2
TGTGCCAGCAGCTTTCGTCGGACTGAAGCTTTCTTT	CASSFRRTEAFF	TRBJ1-1	-	-	TRBV5-8
TGTGCCAGCAGGGGACCGATGGGAACTGAAGCTTTCTTT	CASRGPMGTEAFF	TRBJ1-1	-	-	TRBV6-5
TGCAGCGTTGAAGAGGACAATGAGCAGTTCTTC	CSVEEDNEQFF	TRBJ2-1	-	few	TRBV29-1
TGTGCCAGCAGTGGGTCCGGACTAGCCGGTGGTGAGCAGTTCTTC	CASSGSGLAGGEQFF	TRBJ2-1	TRBD2	-	TRBV2
TGTGCCAGCAGTTTGGTCGGACTAGCAACAGATACGCAGTATTTT	CASSLVGLATDTQYF	TRBJ2-3	TRBD2	-	TRBV28
TGTGCCAGCAGTTTATGGGACGGCTACTCCTATAATTCACCCCTCCACTTT	CASSLWDGYSYNSPLHF	TRBJ1-6	-	-	TRBV28
TGTGCCAGCACCCCCTCTTGGGACTCTCCCTACGAGCAGTACTTC	CASTPSWDSPYEQYF	TRBJ2-7	-	-	TRBV28
TGTGCCAGCAGCTTAGCTGGGACTAGCGGGAGCAATGAGCAGTTCTTC	CASSLAGTSGSNEQFF	TRBJ2-1	TRBD2	-	TRBV7-2
TGTGCCAGCAGCTTTGGAAATTCACCCCTCCACTTT	CASSFGNSPLHF	TRBJ1-6	-	-	TRBV5-6
TGTGCCAAGGGACTAGCGGGACCATACAATGAGCAGTTCTTC	CAKGLAGPYNEQFF	TRBJ2-1	TRBD2	-	TRBV2
TGTGCCAGTAGGTGGAGGGATCCGACCGGGGAGCTGTTTTTT	CASRWRDPTGELFF	TRBJ2-2	-	-	TRBV19
TGTGCCAGCAGCCAAGTTGGTCATTCACCCCTCCACTTT	CASSQVGHSPLHF	TRBJ1-6	-	-	TRBV14
TGCGCCAGCAGTGAGTCAGCCCGGGGACGGACCCAGTACTTC	CASSESARGRTQYF	TRBJ2-5	-	-	TRBV10-2
TGTGCCAGCCAATGGGTCCATGGCTACACCTTC	CASQWVHGYTF	TRBJ1-2	-	-	TRBV2
TGTGCCAGCAGTCTTGGGGGAGGTGACTATGGCTACACCTTC	CASSLGGGDYGYTF	TRBJ1-2	-	-	TRBV7-8
TGTGCCAGCAGTTCCAAGACGGGGTCCTCCTACGAGCAGTACTTC	CASSSKTGSSYEQYF	TRBJ2-7	-	-	TRBV27
TGTGCCAGCAGTTACCAGTTGGTTCAGCCCCAGCATTTT	CASSYQLVQPQHF	TRBJ1-5	-	-	TRBV6-6
TGTGCCAGCAAAGAGGGGGGGAGGCAGCCCCAGCATTTT	CASKEGGRQPQHF	TRBJ1-5	-	-	TRBV2
TGCGCCAGCAGCCAAGATCGGGGGGGAGGGCCTGGGCAGTTCTTC	CASSQDRGGGPGQFF	TRBJ2-1	TRBD2	-	TRBV4-1
TGTGCCAGCAGCTCCAGGGAGCTGTTTTTT	CASSSRELFF	TRBJ2-2	-	-	TRBV11-2
TGTGCCGCAGGAGGCGGCGCCATGACTGAAGCTTTCTTT	CAAGGGAMTEAFF	TRBJ1-1	-	-	TRBV7-9
TGTGCCAGCAGCTTAGGACCAAGGAGTGAAAAACTGTTTTTT	CASSLGPRSEKLFF	TRBJ1-4	-	-	TRBV7-6
TGTGCCAGCAGTTTAAGTCCTCTTACCGTCTACGAGCAGTACTTC	CASSLSPLTVYEQYF	TRBJ2-7	-	-	TRBV27
TGTGCCAGCTCACCAACAGGACAGGGTAACACTGAAGCTTTCTTT	CASSPTGQGNTEAFF	TRBJ1-1	TRBD1	once	TRBV18
TGCGCCAGCAGCACGGGGGCCTACCTCTCTGGAAACACCATATATTTT	CASSTGAYLSGNTIYF	TRBJ1-3	-	-	TRBV5-1
TGTGCCAGCAGCCAAGGTGTCCGGGACTCTGGAAACACCATATATTTT	CASSQGVRDSGNTIYF	TRBJ1-3	-	-	TRBV4-2